This T cell receptor beta chain was observed in a study of T cell clonotyping in hematopoietic cell transplantation. Findings and limits, study-wide: Higher Inverse Simpson Index values in graft donor and pretransplant recipient predicted broader posttransplant TCR diversity.

As to this clone: Its antigen is unidentified.

This CDR3 contains 10 residues. The germline V gene has CDR1 SNHLY and CDR2 FYNNEI. V was cut by 9 bases and J by 10 bases, with 10 bases left in between. Recipient blood drawn about 28 days pretransplant and days 30, 100, 180 after. Sequenced by immunoSEQ multiplex PCR; TCRdb stores in-frame clones only, minus some. The sample lists over 25,000 clones, 90% to 95% occurring once. The TCR was taken from a female patient aged 45-65 years who had an allogeneic stem cell transplant from a related donor, so the T cells may come from the graft donor. Some clones in this sample may be carry-over from other donors' samples. The rearrangement links TRBV2 to TRBJ2-1; D is undetermined. The starting material was PBMCs, obtained 100 days after allogeneic stem cell transplant. CDR3 loop: CASALTEQFF. The CDR3 DNA is TGTGCCAGTGCCTTGACGGAGCAGTTCTTC.